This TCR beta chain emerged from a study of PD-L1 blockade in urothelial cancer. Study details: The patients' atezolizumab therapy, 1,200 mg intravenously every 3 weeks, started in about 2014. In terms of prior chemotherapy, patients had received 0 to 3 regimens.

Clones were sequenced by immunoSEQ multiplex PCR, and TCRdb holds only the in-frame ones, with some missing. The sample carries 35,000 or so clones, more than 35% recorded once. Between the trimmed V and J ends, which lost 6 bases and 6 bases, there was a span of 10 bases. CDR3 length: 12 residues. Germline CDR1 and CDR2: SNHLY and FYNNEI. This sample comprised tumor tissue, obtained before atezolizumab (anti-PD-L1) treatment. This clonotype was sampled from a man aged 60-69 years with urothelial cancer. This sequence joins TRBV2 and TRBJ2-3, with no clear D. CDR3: CASRFAPDTQYF. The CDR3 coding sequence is TGTGCCAGCAGGTTTGCACCGGATACGCAGTATTTT.